The 26 T cell receptor beta chains reported below all come from one sample, sequenced in a study of cytomegalovirus exposure and HLA in healthy donors. 60 Vbeta and 13 Jbeta primers were used in PCR. TCRdb's copy holds only in-frame clones and misses some; the assay was immunoSEQ multiplex PCR. Counted here are over 65,000 clones, about three quarters occurring once; the ten biggest clones make up 9.7%. The sequencing sample was made of PBMCs. These receptors came from a man aged 35 to 55 in good health and CMV-seronegative.

This clone was counted only a few times. The chain links TRBV27 to TRBJ2-7, with TRBD1 as a possible D gene (5 bases). Germline lookup yields CDR1 MNHEY and CDR2 SMNVEV (reference sequence). V lost 5 bases to trimming and J lost 2 bases, with 13 bases between them. This CDR3 has 14 amino acids. CDR3 sequence (DNA): TGTGCCAGCAGTCCCTCAGGGATCCCCTACGAGCAGTACTTC. This codes for CASSPSGIPYEQYF.

V and J are TRBV29-1 and TRBJ2-2; a weak D match, TRBD1 (6 bases). Deletions cut 7 bases from V and 7 bases from J, with 16 bases between. Germline CDR1 SQVTM, CDR2 ANQGSEA. CDR3 length: 13 residues. In DNA form, the CDR3 reads TGCAGCGGCCGCAGGGGTGTTGGCGGGGAGCTGTTTTTT. Protein product: CSGRRGVGGELFF.

A few counts support this clone. J is TRBJ2-2 and V is TRBV6-1; weak D call: TRBD1 (6 bases). V gave up 6 bases and J gave up 1 base, with 12 bases separating them. CDR1 MNHNS and CDR2 SASEGT come from the germline V gene. The CDR3 runs to 15 residues. The CDR3 region has the DNA TGTGCCAGCAGGATGAAACAGGGGAACACCGGGGAGCTGTTTTTT. It encodes CASRMKQGNTGELFF.

The chain links TRBV19 to TRBJ1-1; maybe TRBD1 (6 bases). Trimming took off 3 bases at V and 1 base at J, with 15 bases between the two ends. CDR1 is LNHDA and CDR2 is SQIVND in the germline V gene (reference sequence). The CDR3 is made up of 16 amino acids. The CDR3 here is CASSMLQGMTNTEAFF. The CDR3 DNA reads TGTGCCAGTAGTATGTTACAGGGTATGACGAACACTGAAGCTTTCTTT.

The chain links TRBV12-5 to TRBJ1-1, with D maybe TRBD1 (5 bases). Between the trimmed V and J ends, which lost 6 bases and 0 bases, there was a span of 11 bases. This CDR3 is 14 amino acids long. Germline V CDR1 and CDR2: LGHNT, FRNRAP. DNA of the CDR3: TGTGCTAGTGGCCAACAGGTAGTGAACACTGAAGCTTTCTTT. Its translation: CASGQQVVNTEAFF.

This chain joins TRBV18 and TRBJ2-3; TRBD2 is a possible D gene (6 bases). This CDR3 is built from 13 residues. The V and J ends lost 5 bases and 2 bases respectively, with 8 bases between them. Germline V gene sequence: CDR1 KGHSH, CDR2 LQKENI. The CDR3 coding sequence is TGTGCCAGCTCATGGCGGGACACAGATACGCAGTATTTT. Residues: CASSWRDTDTQYF. Full variable domain (remainder filled in from reference TRBV18 and TRBJ2-3): NAGVMQNPRHLVRRRGQEARLRCSPMKGHSHVYWYRQLPEEGLKFMVYLQKENIIDESGMPKERFSAEFPKEGPSILRIQQVVRGDSAAYFCASSWRDTDTQYFGPGTRLTVL.

The CDR3 sequence: CASSPRQGSDTQYF. The CDR3 DNA sequence: TGTGCCAGCAGCCCTCGACAGGGATCAGATACGCAGTATTTT. The gene calls are TRBV7-2 and TRBJ2-3; 7 positions match TRBD1. Looked up from germline, CDR1 is SGHTA and CDR2 is FQGNSA. The junction had 6 bases not matched to a gene; V was cut back by 5 bases and J by 4 bases. CDR3 length equals 14 residues.

This chain uses TRBV10-3 with TRBJ1-1, with D unclear. The CDR3 covers 13 residues. V lost 5 bases and J 0 bases, leaving 7 bases between the germline ends. Germline CDR1 ENHRY, CDR2 SYGVKD. CDR3 DNA sequence: TGTGCCATCAGTCCTGGGCTGAACACTGAAGCTTTCTTT. It codes for CAISPGLNTEAFF.

The genes are TRBV7-2 and TRBJ2-5; no definite D call. Germline CDR1 and CDR2: SGHTA and FQGNSA. V lost 2 bases to trimming and J lost 0 bases, with 10 bases between them. The CDR3 length is 15 residues. CDR3 coding DNA: TGTGCCAGCAGCTTAACTGACGGGTACCAAGAGACCCAGTACTTC. Translation: CASSLTDGYQETQYF. Based on the CDR3 plus reference TRBV7-2 and TRBJ2-5, the full variable domain is GAGVSQSPSNKVTEKGKDVELRCDPISGHTALYWYRQSLGQGLEFLIYFQGNSAPDKSGLPSDRFSAERTGGSVSTLTIQRTQQEDSAVYLCASSLTDGYQETQYFGPGTRLLVL.

The chain joins TRBV7-2 to TRBJ2-7, with 9 bases identical to TRBD2. The CDR3 covers 16 residues. Germline lookup yields CDR1 SGHTA and CDR2 FQGNSA. With 2 bases clipped from V and 3 bases from J, the junction kept 8 bases outside the gene matches. This CDR3 is CASSLSASGTYYEQYF. For the CDR3, the DNA is TGTGCCAGCAGCTTATCGGCTAGCGGGACTTACTACGAGCAGTACTTC.

This rearrangement joins TRBV19 to TRBJ1-5; TRBD1 might be the D (6 bases). Germline V gene data show CDR1 as LNHDA and CDR2 as SQIVND (reference sequence). This CDR3 has 13 amino acids. V was clipped by 8 bases and J by 6 bases, with 14 bases between them. The CDR3 region has the DNA TGTGCCAGTCTTCCAGGGGTTTTTCAGCCCCAGCATTTT. This sequence encodes CASLPGVFQPQHF.

The genes are TRBV19 and TRBJ1-1; 7 positions match TRBD1. Losses at the gene ends were 3 bases for V and 10 bases for J; bases not matched to a gene: 8. The germline V gene encodes CDR1 LNHDA and CDR2 SQIVND (reference sequence). CDR3 length: 13 residues. The DNA of the CDR3 is TGTGCCAGTAGTATTAACCAGGGGGAGAGAGCTTTCTTT. Translation: CASSINQGERAFF.

This clone was detected only a few times. DNA for the CDR3: TGCGCCAGCAGCTTACTCGACAGGGTTGGAAAACTGTTTTTT. As protein: CASSLLDRVGKLFF. The chain couples TRBV5-1 to TRBJ1-4; 7 bases are a match to TRBD1. Germline V lookup: CDR1 SGHRS, CDR2 YFSETQ. Trimming took 2 bases from V and 10 from J; bases not matched to a gene: 8. The CDR3 totals 14 residues. The full variable domain, rest sourced from reference TRBV5-1 and TRBJ1-4, is KAGVTQTPRYLIKTRGQQVTLSCSPISGHRSVSWYQQTPGQGLQFLFEYFSETQRNKGNFPGRFSGRQFSNSRSEMNVSTLELGDSALYLCASSLLDRVGKLFFGSGTQLSVL.

Worth noting for this clone: The identical CDR3 is also encoded by other nucleotide sequences in the sample. This chain links TRBV28 with TRBJ2-2; 9 nucleotides align to TRBD1. The CDR3 is 17 amino acids. CDR1 is MDHEN, CDR2 SYDVKM, per germline. The trim removed 6 bases at V and 0 bases at J, leaving 8 bases unmatched. The CDR3 nucleotides read TGTGCCAGCAGCGGACAGGGGATGTTCTCGAACACCGGGGAGCTGTTTTTT. Translating it yields CASSGQGMFSNTGELFF.

The J gene is TRBJ1-6, the V gene TRBV9, with D perhaps TRBD1 (5 bases). This CDR3 is built from 14 residues. Trimming took 4 bases from V and 3 from J, leaving 8 bases between them. CDR1 is SGDLS and CDR2 is YYNGEE in the germline V gene. The CDR3 DNA reads as TGTGCCAGCAGCCCCGACAGCTATAATTCACCCCTCCACTTT. This encodes CASSPDSYNSPLHF.

The gene calls are TRBV7-2 and TRBJ2-3; D remains unclear. The germline V and J ends were trimmed by 7 bases and 2 bases, with 7 bases remaining between them. Germline CDR1 reads SGHTA; CDR2 reads FQGNSA. This CDR3 region has 12 residues. The CDR3 DNA reads TGTGCCAGCACCTCCGTCACAGATACGCAGTATTTT. It is translated as CASTSVTDTQYF.

V gene TRBV19 combines with J gene TRBJ2-6; 9 bases match TRBD1. CDR3 length: 17 amino acids. The germline gives CDR1 LNHDA, CDR2 SQIVND (reference sequence). The V gene end was trimmed by 4 bases and the J gene end by 0 bases; junction bases not matched to a gene: 4. The CDR3 nucleotides read TGTGCCAGTAGTAAGGACAGGGGTTTCTCTGGGGCCAACGTCCTGACTTTC. This gives the protein CASSKDRGFSGANVLTF.

This sequence joins TRBV10-3 and TRBJ2-5; 13 nucleotides agree with TRBD2. The CDR3 contains 18 residues. After removal of 2 bases from V and 5 bases from J, the junction contained 11 bases not matched to a gene. CDR1 is ENHRY and CDR2 is SYGVKD in the germline V gene. The CDR3 here is CAISEGHWGLAGWETQYF. The CDR3, as DNA: TGTGCCATCAGTGAGGGCCATTGGGGACTAGCGGGGTGGGAGACCCAGTACTTC.

This chain connects TRBV27 to TRBJ2-1; 14 nucleotides align to TRBD2. In germline, CDR1 is MNHEY, CDR2 SMNVEV (reference sequence). With 5 bases clipped from V and 2 bases from J, the junction kept 5 bases outside the gene matches. The CDR3 extends over 17 amino acids. CDR3 region: CASSGGLAGVPYNEQFF. The DNA of the CDR3 is TGTGCCAGCAGTGGGGGACTAGCGGGAGTCCCCTACAATGAGCAGTTCTTC.

The genes are TRBV19 and TRBJ2-5; 12 bases align to TRBD1. Losses at the gene ends were 6 bases for V and 5 bases for J; bases not matched to a gene: 4. Per germline, CDR1 LNHDA and CDR2 SQIVND (reference sequence). This CDR3 is built from 14 residues. The CDR3 sequence is CASRGQGALETQYF. Here the CDR3 DNA reads TGTGCCAGTAGGGGACAGGGGGCTTTGGAGACCCAGTACTTC.

The chain uses TRBV14 and TRBJ2-2; 8 bases map to TRBD1. Germline assignment: CDR1 SGHDN and CDR2 FVKESK. The CDR3 runs 16 residues. Trimming took 1 base from V and 6 from J; bases not matched to a gene: 7. CDR3 loop: CASSQGQGRWAGELFF. CDR3 nucleotides: TGTGCCAGCAGCCAAGGACAGGGGAGATGGGCCGGGGAGCTGTTTTTT. The complete variable domain, with remaining parts taken from reference TRBV14 and TRBJ2-2, reads EAGVTQFPSHSVIEKGQTVTLRCDPISGHDNLYWYRRVMGKEIKFLLHFVKESKQDESGMPNNRFLAERTGGTYSTLKVQPAELEDSGVYFCASSQGQGRWAGELFFGEGSRLTVL.

The rearrangement joins TRBV2 to TRBJ1-2; 9 nucleotides line up with TRBD1. V was clipped by 7 bases and J by 7 bases; unmatched bases: 10. The CDR3 extends over 14 amino acids. Germline CDR1 reads SNHLY; CDR2 reads FYNNEI. The CDR3 protein is CASNTGGWRSGYTF. For the CDR3, the DNA is TGTGCCAGCAATACAGGGGGCTGGAGATCTGGCTACACCTTC.

The chain is built from TRBV13 and TRBJ2-7, with TRBD2 identical over 7 bases. With 5 bases clipped from V and 6 bases from J, the junction kept 7 bases outside the gene matches. The germline gives CDR1 PRHDT, CDR2 FYEKMQ (reference sequence). This CDR3 has 13 residues. The chain's CDR3 is CASSPSSGIEQYF. The CDR3 nucleotides are TGTGCCAGCAGCCCGTCCAGCGGGATCGAGCAGTACTTC. Based on the CDR3 plus reference TRBV13 and TRBJ2-7, the full variable domain is AAGVIQSPRHLIKEKRETATLKCYPIPRHDTVYWYQQGPGQDPQFLISFYEKMQSDKGSIPDRFSAQQFSDYHSELNMSSLELGDSALYFCASSPSSGIEQYFGPGTRLTVT.

The rearrangement uses TRBV19 and TRBJ2-5; D not certain. Trimming left V 6 bases short and J 4 bases short, with 12 bases between. The CDR3 is 13 residues long. CDR1 and CDR2 (germline): LNHDA, SQIVND (reference sequence). The DNA of the CDR3 is TGTGCCAGTAGCAGAGGCGATGGAGAGACCCAGTACTTC. Protein: CASSRGDGETQYF.

CDR3 residues: CASTEGRDEQYF. The CDR3 nucleotides read TGTGCCAGTACGGAGGGCCGGGACGAGCAGTACTTC. This rearrangement joins TRBV28 to TRBJ2-7, with D possibly matching TRBD2 (6 bases). CDR1 is MDHEN, CDR2 SYDVKM, per germline. Trimming took 9 bases from V and 5 from J, leaving 14 bases between them. The CDR3 contains 12 residues.

This chain uses TRBV18 with TRBJ2-6; 10 bases map to TRBD1. V shed 3 bases, J shed 1 base, and the junction held 6 bases outside the gene matches. Germline CDR1 KGHSH, CDR2 LQKENI. The CDR3 has 18 amino acids. CDR3 residues: CASSPGQGTPSGANVLTF. CDR3 sequence (DNA): TGTGCCAGCTCACCGGGACAGGGGACCCCATCTGGGGCCAACGTCCTGACTTTC.